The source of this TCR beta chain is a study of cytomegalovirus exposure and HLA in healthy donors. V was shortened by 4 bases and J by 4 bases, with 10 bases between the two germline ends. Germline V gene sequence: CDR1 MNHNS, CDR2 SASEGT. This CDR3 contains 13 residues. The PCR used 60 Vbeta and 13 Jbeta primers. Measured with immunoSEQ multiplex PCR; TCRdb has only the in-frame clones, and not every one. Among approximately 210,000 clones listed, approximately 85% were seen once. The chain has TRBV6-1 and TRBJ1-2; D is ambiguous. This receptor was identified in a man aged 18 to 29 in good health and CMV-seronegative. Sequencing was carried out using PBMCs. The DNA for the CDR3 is TGTGCCAGCAGTGGTGGAGGGATCTATGGCTACACCTTC. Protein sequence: CASSGGGIYGYTF.